This T cell receptor beta chain was found in a study of human T cells and chemical hapten exposure. The study, taken as a whole, reports: Patch test score tracked positively with PT1 expanded TCR counts.

This clonotype appeared a single time. What it recognizes is unknown. Relative to the germline gene, one junction end is altered; a read error may explain this. Time point defined: pre-sensitization, week 0. Treatment indicated: therapeutic diphenylcyclopropenone sensitization with weekly scalp DPC. Alopecia patients deemed DPC-suitable, aged 18 to 70, excluding pregnancy. TCRdb reanalysed the RACE reads using MiXCR and keeps one entry per CDR3 protein. The sample lists more than 250,000 distinct CDR3 sequences, more than 6.5% seen once, with around 2.5% in the top ten. The V gene's germline CDR1 is SGHTA and CDR2 FQGNSA. This CDR3 comprises 14 residues.

The V and J genes are TRBV7-2 and TRBJ1-3, with D perhaps matching TRBD1 (6 bases). The sequence was collected from a woman aged 40 to 50 with alopecia areata. Some clones in this sample may be carry-over from other donors' samples. Specimen: whole blood, collected in connection with sensitization to the hapten diphenylcyclopropenone (DPC). The DNA for the CDR3 is TGTGCCAGCAGCCAACAGGGACCTGGAAACACCGTATATTTT. It codes for CASSQQGPGNTVYF.